Each of the 8 T cell receptor beta chains below was sequenced from the same sample in a study of shared clonotypes between healthy human individuals. Some clones are missing from TCRdb's copy, which holds only in-frame ones; the method was immunoSEQ multiplex PCR. The sample records more than 1.2 million clones, about 98.5% being singletons. The specimen sequenced was naive CD4+ T cells sorted from blood. The subset is: CD45RA+ positively selected. The receptors were gathered from a man between 25 and 39 years old in good health.

In its sample, this clone was seen once. The chain uses TRBV10-1 and TRBJ2-7; the D is unclear. The CDR3 is made up of 13 amino acids. From germline, CDR1 is WNHNN and CDR2 SYGVQD (reference sequence). Trimming took off 0 bases at V and 3 bases at J, with 6 bases between the two ends. The CDR3 nucleotides are TGCGCCAGCAGTGAGTCAGAGTACTACGAGCAGTACTTC. Residues: CASSESEYYEQYF.

This clone has only one observation. The J gene is TRBJ1-4, the V gene TRBV28; D is ambiguous. Trimming removed 6 bases from V and 3 bases from J, with 17 bases in between. The CDR3 contains 16 residues. Germline CDR1 and CDR2: MDHEN and SYDVKM. CDR3 protein: CASSPLGPRANEKLFF. CDR3 DNA sequence: TGTGCCAGCAGCCCTCTGGGCCCGAGGGCTAATGAAAAACTGTTTTTT.

The chain has TRBV21-1 and TRBJ1-1. TRBV21-1 is a pseudogene locus. This CDR3 region has 13 residues. The CDR3 sequence is CASSNQGNTEAFF. CDR3 bases: TGTGCCAGCAGCAATCAAGGGAACACTGAAGCTTTCTTT.

The V and J genes are TRBV9 and TRBJ2-1; possibly TRBD2 for D (6 bases). The V and J ends lost 0 bases and 2 bases respectively, with 9 bases between them. Looked up from germline, CDR1 is SGDLS and CDR2 is YYNGEE. The CDR3 is 15 residues long. This CDR3 reads CASSVDAGTYNEQFF. CDR3 nucleotides: TGTGCCAGCAGCGTAGACGCGGGGACCTACAATGAGCAGTTCTTC.

CDR3 nucleotide sequence: TGTGCCAGCACTCGGACTAGAGGCGCAGATACGCAGTATTTT. Amino acid sequence: CASTRTRGADTQYF. The chain combines TRBV2 with TRBJ2-3, with TRBD2 matching 7 bases. CDR1 and CDR2 from the germline V gene are SNHLY and FYNNEI. The CDR3 contains 14 residues. V trimming: 7 bases; J trimming: 4 bases; junction bases outside the gene matches: 8.

J is TRBJ1-2 and V is TRBV27; no clear D gene. The germline V gene has CDR1 MNHEY and CDR2 SMNVEV (reference sequence). Deletions cut 6 bases from V and 4 bases from J, with 15 bases between. This CDR3 is 14 amino acids long. In DNA form, the CDR3 reads TGTGCCAGCAGCCCACAGCCCGTGGGCTATGGCTACACCTTC. Its translation: CASSPQPVGYGYTF.

The gene calls are TRBV19 and TRBJ2-5, with unresolved D. CDR3 length equals 12 residues. Germline V CDR1 and CDR2: LNHDA, SQIVND (reference sequence). Trimming shortened V by 5 bases and J by 2 bases, and 6 bases separated the two germline ends. The CDR3 loop reads CASSGGQETQYF. As DNA, the CDR3 is TGTGCCAGTAGTGGCGGTCAAGAGACCCAGTACTTC.

V usage is TRBV11-3 and J usage is TRBJ2-2; 13 bases match TRBD2. V was pared by 5 bases and J by 4 bases, with 10 bases of the junction left unmatched. The germline V gene encodes CDR1 SGHNT and CDR2 YENEEA. The CDR3 contains 18 residues. In nucleotides, the CDR3 is TGTGCCAGCAGCCACGGACTAGCGGGAGAAGGGGGCACCGGGGAGCTGTTTTTT. Its protein product is CASSHGLAGEGGTGELFF. The whole variable domain, filled in from reference TRBV11-3 and TRBJ2-2, reads EAGVVQSPRYKIIEKKQPVAFWCNPISGHNTLYWYLQNLGQGPELLIRYENEEAVDDSQLPKDRFSAERLKGVDSTLKIQPAELGDSAVYLCASSHGLAGEGGTGELFFGEGSRLTVL.